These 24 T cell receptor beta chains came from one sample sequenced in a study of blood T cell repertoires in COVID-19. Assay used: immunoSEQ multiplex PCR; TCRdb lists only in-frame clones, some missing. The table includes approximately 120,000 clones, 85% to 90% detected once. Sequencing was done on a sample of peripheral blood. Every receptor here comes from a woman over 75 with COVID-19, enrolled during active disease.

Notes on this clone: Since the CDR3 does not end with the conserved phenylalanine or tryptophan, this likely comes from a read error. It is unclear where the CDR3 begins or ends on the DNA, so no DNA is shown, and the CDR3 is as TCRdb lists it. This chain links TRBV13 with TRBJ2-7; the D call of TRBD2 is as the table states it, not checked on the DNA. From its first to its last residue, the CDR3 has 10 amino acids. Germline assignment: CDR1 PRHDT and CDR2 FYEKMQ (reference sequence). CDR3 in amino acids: CASSFQGLQS.

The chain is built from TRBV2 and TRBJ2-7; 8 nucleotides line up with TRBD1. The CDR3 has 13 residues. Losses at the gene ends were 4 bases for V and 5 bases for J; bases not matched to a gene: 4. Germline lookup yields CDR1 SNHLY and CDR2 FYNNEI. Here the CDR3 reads CASSVQGANEQYF. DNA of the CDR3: TGTGCCAGCAGTGTCCAGGGGGCAAACGAGCAGTACTTC.

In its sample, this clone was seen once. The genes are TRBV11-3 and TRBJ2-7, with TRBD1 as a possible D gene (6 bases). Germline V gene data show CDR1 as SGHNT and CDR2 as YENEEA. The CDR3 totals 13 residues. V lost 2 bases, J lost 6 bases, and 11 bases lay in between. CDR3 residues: CASSLTQGTEQYF. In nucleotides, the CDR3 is TGTGCCAGCAGCTTAACTCAGGGGACCGAGCAGTACTTC.

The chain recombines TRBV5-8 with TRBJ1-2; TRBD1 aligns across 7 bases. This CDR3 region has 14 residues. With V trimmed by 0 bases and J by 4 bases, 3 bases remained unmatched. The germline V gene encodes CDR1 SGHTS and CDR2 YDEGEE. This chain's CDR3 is CASSLGQGVYGYTF. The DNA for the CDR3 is TGTGCCAGCAGCTTGGGACAGGGAGTCTATGGCTACACCTTC.

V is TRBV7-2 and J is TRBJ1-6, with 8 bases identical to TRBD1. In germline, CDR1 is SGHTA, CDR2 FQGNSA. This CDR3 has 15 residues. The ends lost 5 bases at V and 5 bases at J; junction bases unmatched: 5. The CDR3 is CASSPGQGDNSPLHF. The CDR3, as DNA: TGTGCCAGCAGCCCCGGACAGGGAGATAATTCACCCCTCCACTTT. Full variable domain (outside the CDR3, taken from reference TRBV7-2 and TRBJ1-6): GAGVSQSPSNKVTEKGKDVELRCDPISGHTALYWYRQSLGQGLEFLIYFQGNSAPDKSGLPSDRFSAERTGGSVSTLTIQRTQQEDSAVYLCASSPGQGDNSPLHFGNGTRLTVT.

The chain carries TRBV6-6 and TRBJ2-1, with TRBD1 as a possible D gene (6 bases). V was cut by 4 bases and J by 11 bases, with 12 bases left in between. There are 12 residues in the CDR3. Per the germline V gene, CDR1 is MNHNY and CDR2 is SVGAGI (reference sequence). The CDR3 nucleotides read TGTGCCAGCAGTTTAGGACAGCAACAGCAGTTCTTC. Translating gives CASSLGQQQQFF.

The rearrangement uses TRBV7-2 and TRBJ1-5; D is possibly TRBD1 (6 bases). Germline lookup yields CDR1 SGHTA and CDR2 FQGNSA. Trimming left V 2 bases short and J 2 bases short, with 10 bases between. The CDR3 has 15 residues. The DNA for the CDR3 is TGTGCCAGCAGCTTAAGGGGGACGGGCAATCAGCCCCAGCATTTT. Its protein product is CASSLRGTGNQPQHF.

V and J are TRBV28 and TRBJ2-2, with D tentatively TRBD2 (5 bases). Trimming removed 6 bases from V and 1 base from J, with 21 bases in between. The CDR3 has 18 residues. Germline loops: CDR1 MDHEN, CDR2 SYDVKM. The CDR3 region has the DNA TGTGCCAGCAGCTCGCCCAAAGGACGGACTCAGAACACCGGGGAGCTGTTTTTT. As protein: CASSSPKGRTQNTGELFF.

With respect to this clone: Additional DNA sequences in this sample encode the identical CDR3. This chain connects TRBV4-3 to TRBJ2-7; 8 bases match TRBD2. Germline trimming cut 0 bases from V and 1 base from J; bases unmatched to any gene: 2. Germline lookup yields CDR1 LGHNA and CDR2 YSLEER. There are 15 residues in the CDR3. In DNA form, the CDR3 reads TGCGCCAGCAGCCAAGAACTAGCGGATTCCTACGAGCAGTACTTC. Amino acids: CASSQELADSYEQYF.

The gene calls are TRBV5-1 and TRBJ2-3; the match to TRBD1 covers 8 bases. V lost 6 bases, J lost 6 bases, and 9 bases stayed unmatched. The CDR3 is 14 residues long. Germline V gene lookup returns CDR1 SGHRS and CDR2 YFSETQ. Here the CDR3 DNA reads TGCGCCAGCACACCGGGACAGGCGTACGATACGCAGTATTTT. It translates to CASTPGQAYDTQYF.

CDR3: CASSRTRSTNNEQFF. The CDR3 DNA is TGTGCCAGCAGCCGGACTCGGTCGACGAACAATGAGCAGTTCTTC. The chain couples TRBV7-6 to TRBJ2-1; D is possibly TRBD2 (5 bases). Germline V gene data show CDR1 as SGHVS and CDR2 as FNYEAQ. The ends were cut back, 5 bases at V and 5 bases at J, with 16 bases in the middle. This CDR3 has 15 amino acids.

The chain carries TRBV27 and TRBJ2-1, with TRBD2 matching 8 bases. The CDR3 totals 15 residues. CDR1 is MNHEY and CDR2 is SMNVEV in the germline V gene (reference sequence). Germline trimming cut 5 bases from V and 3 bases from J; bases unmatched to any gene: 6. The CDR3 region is CASSKEGTSYNEQFF. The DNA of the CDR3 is TGTGCCAGCAGTAAGGAGGGGACTAGCTACAATGAGCAGTTCTTC.

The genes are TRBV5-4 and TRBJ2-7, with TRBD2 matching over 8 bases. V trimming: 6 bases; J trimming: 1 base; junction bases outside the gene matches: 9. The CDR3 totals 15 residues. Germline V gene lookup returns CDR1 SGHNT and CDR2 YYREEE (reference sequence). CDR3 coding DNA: TGTGCCAGCACCATCCGGGGGGGAGATTCCTACGAGCAGTACTTC. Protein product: CASTIRGGDSYEQYF.

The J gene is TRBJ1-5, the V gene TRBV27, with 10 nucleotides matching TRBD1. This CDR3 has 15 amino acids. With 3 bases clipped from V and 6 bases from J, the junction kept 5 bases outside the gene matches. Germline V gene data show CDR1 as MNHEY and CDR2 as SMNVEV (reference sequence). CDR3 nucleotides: TGTGCCAGCAGTTTGGGACAGGGGTCTGGTCAGCCCCAGCATTTT. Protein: CASSLGQGSGQPQHF.

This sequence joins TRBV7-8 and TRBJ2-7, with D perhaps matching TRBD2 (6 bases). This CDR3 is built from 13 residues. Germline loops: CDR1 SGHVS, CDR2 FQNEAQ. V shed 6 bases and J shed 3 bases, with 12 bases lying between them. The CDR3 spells CASSRGTDYEQYF. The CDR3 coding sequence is TGTGCCAGCAGTCGGGGGACGGACTACGAGCAGTACTTC. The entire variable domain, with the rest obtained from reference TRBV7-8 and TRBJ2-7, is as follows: GAGVSQSPRYKVAKRGQDVALRCDPISGHVSLFWYQQALGQGPEFLTYFQNEAQLDKSGLPSDRFFAERPEGSVSTLKIQRTQQEDSAVYLCASSRGTDYEQYFGPGTRLTVT.

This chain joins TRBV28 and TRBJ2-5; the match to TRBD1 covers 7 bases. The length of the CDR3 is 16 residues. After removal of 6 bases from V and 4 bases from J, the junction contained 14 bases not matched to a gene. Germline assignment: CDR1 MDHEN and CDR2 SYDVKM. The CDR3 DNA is TGTGCCAGCAGCAACAAACTCCAGGGGGTTCGAGAGACCCAGTACTTC. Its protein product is CASSNKLQGVRETQYF.

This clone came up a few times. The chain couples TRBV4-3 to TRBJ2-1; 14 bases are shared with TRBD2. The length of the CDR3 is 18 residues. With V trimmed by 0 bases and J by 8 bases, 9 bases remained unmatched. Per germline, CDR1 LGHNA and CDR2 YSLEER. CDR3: CASSQEGLAGVGWDEQFF. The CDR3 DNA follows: TGCGCCAGCAGCCAAGAGGGACTAGCGGGAGTGGGGTGGGATGAGCAGTTCTTC.

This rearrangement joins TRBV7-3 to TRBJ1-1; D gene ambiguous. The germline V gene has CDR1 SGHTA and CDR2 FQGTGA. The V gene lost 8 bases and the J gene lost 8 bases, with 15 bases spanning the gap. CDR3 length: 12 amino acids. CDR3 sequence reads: CASGVGREEAFF. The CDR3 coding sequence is TGTGCCAGCGGGGTTGGGAGGGAGGAAGCTTTCTTT.

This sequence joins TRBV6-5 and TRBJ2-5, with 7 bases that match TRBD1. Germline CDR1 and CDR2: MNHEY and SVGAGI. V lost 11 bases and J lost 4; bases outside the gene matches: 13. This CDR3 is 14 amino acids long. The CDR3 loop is CAVRDRVVGETQYF. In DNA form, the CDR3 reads TGTGCCGTTAGAGACAGGGTGGTTGGAGAGACCCAGTACTTC.

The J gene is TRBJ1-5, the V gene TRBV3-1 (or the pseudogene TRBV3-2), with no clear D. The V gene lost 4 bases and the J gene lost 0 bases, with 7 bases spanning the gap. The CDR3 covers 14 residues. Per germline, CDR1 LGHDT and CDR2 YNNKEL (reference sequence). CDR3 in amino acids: CASSLEYSNQPQHF. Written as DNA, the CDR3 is TGTGCCAGCAGCCTAGAGTATAGCAATCAGCCCCAGCATTTT.

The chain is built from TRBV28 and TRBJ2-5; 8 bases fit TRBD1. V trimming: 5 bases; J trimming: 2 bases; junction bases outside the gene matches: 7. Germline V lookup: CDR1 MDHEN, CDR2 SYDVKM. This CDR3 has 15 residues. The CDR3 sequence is CASSPGDRRQETQYF. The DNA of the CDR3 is TGTGCCAGCAGTCCCGGGGACAGGCGACAAGAGACCCAGTACTTC.

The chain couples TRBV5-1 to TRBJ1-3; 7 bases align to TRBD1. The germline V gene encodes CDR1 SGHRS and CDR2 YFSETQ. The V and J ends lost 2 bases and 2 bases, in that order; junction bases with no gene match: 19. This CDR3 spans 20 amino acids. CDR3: CASSLTETASHTGAGNTIYF. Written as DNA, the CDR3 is TGCGCCAGCAGCTTAACCGAGACAGCCTCACATACAGGGGCTGGAAACACCATATATTTT. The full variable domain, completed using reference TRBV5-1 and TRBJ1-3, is KAGVTQTPRYLIKTRGQQVTLSCSPISGHRSVSWYQQTPGQGLQFLFEYFSETQRNKGNFPGRFSGRQFSNSRSEMNVSTLELGDSALYLCASSLTETASHTGAGNTIYFGEGSWLTVV.

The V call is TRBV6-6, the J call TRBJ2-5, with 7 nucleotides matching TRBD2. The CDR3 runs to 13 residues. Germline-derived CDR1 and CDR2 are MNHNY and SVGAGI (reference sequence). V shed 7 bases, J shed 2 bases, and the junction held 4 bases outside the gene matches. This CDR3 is CASTFSGQETQYF. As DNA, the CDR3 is TGTGCCAGCACCTTTAGCGGGCAAGAGACCCAGTACTTC.

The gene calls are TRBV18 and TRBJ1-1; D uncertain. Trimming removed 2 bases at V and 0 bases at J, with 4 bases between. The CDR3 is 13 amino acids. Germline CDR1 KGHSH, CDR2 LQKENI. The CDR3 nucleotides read TGTGCCAGCTCACCAGACATGAACACTGAAGCTTTCTTT. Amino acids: CASSPDMNTEAFF.